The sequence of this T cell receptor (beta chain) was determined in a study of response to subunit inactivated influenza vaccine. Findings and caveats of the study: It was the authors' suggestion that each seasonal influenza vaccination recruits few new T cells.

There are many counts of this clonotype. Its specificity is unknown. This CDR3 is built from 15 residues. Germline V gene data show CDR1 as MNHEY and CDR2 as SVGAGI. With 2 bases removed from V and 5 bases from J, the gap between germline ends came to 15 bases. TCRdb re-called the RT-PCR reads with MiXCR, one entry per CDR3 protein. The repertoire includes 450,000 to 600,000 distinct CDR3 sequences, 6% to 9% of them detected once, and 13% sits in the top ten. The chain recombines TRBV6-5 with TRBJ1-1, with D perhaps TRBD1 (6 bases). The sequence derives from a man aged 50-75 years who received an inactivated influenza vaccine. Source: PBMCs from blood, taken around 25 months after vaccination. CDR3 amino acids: CASSYPGRGTTEAFF. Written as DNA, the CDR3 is TGTGCCAGCAGTTACCCGGGCAGGGGTACTACTGAAGCTTTCTTT.